One and the same sample provided the 11 T cell receptor beta chains below, sequenced in a study of vaccination and CD4 T cells after COVID-19. Treatment denoted: approximately nine-day PBMC culture with coronavirus spike peptide pools or control peptides (ViraFEST assay). Sequencing of DNA taken from cultured CD4+ T cells relied on the Oncomine TCR Beta short-read assay. In TCRdb, the PCR reads were re-called with MiXCR into one record per CDR3 protein. The table includes roughly 24,000 distinct CDR3 sequences, less than 65% detected once. Their specific antigens are unknown. Sequencing was done on a sample of CD4+ T cells from blood, cultured in vitro. Receptors originate from a human donor who had recovered from COVID-19.

This clonotype was seen once. This rearrangement joins TRBV20-1 to TRBJ2-7; TRBD1 matches 7 bases. CDR3 size: 14 residues. J lost 1 base, V lost 4 bases, and 7 bases had no gene match. Germline CDR1 DFQATT, CDR2 SNEGSKA (reference sequence). The CDR3 protein is CSATKTGRSYEQYF. The CDR3 region has the DNA TGCAGTGCTACAAAGACAGGGCGTTCCTACGAGCAGTACTTC.

The J gene is TRBJ2-7, the V gene TRBV20-1; 10 bases align to TRBD2. From germline, CDR1 is DFQATT and CDR2 SNEGSKA (reference sequence). This CDR3 is 14 amino acids long. The J segment lost 0 bases and the V segment lost 6 bases, leaving 5 bases of the junction unmatched. This CDR3 reads CSASGLAASYEQYF. CDR3 coding DNA: TGCAGTGCCTCCGGACTAGCGGCCTCCTACGAGCAGTACTTC.

The chain uses TRBV6-5 and TRBJ1-4; D not certain. V lost 4 bases to trimming and J lost 3 bases, with 18 bases between them. The CDR3 totals 17 residues. From germline, CDR1 is MNHEY and CDR2 SVGAGI. CDR3 bases: TGTGCCAGCAGTTCGCATCGATCCGGGCCCTCTAATGAAAAACTGTTTTTT. Translating gives CASSSHRSGPSNEKLFF.

The V call is TRBV7-9, the J call TRBJ2-7, with TRBD1 matching over 7 bases. Trimming took 3 bases from V and 6 from J; bases not matched to a gene: 26. The CDR3 is 20 amino acids. From germline, CDR1 is SEHNR and CDR2 FQNEAQ (reference sequence). The CDR3 DNA is TGTGCCAGCAGCTTGGGGGCGTTTGGCTTGGGAATACAGGGGATGGGCGAGCAGTACTTC. Protein: CASSLGAFGLGIQGMGEQYF.

The V gene is TRBV4-2, the J gene TRBJ2-5, with D unresolved. CDR1 and CDR2 from the germline V gene are LGHNA and YNFKEQ. This CDR3 has 15 amino acids. Between the trimmed V and J ends, which lost 0 bases and 2 bases, there was a span of 10 bases. CDR3 sequence (DNA): TGTGCCAGCAGCCAAGATACGGCGCGACAAGAGACCCAGTACTTC. It codes for CASSQDTARQETQYF.

J is TRBJ2-7 and V is TRBV27; 13 nucleotides agree with TRBD2. V was clipped by 5 bases and J by 0 bases; unmatched bases: 4. The CDR3 loop spans 16 amino acids. Germline CDR1 reads MNHEY; CDR2 reads SMNVEV (reference sequence). CDR3 sequence (DNA): TGTGCCAGCAGTCCAGGGACTAGCGGGATCTCCTACGAGCAGTACTTC. Translated: CASSPGTSGISYEQYF.

This chain connects TRBV6-5 to TRBJ2-7, with 10 bases that match TRBD2. CDR1 and CDR2 from the germline V gene are MNHEY and SVGAGI. V shed 3 bases, J shed 0 bases, and the junction held 11 bases outside the gene matches. This CDR3 spans 18 amino acids. The CDR3 here is CASSYRGSLAGGSYEQYF. The CDR3 DNA follows: TGTGCCAGCAGTTATCGGGGGTCGTTAGCGGGAGGCTCCTACGAGCAGTACTTC.

This rearrangement joins TRBV28 to TRBJ1-5; perhaps TRBD1 as D (5 bases). The CDR3 consists of 16 residues. V lost 8 bases and J 4 bases, leaving 21 bases between the germline ends. Germline values: CDR1 MDHEN, CDR2 SYDVKM. The CDR3 reads CASRTGVSEGNQPQHF. For the CDR3, the DNA is TGTGCCAGCCGAACGGGGGTCTCGGAGGGGAATCAGCCCCAGCATTTT.

The chain employs TRBV19 and TRBJ2-7; 14 nucleotides align to TRBD2. This CDR3 is built from 16 residues. J was trimmed by 4 bases and V by 3 bases; bases with no gene match: 5. Germline CDR1 LNHDA, CDR2 SQIVND (reference sequence). This chain's CDR3 is CASSILRLAGGYEQYF. CDR3 bases: TGTGCCAGTAGTATCCTTCGACTAGCGGGAGGGTACGAGCAGTACTTC.

The chain uses TRBV28 and TRBJ1-2; D remains ambiguous. This CDR3 spans 12 amino acids. The ends were cut back, 0 bases at V and 7 bases at J, with 6 bases in the middle. Germline CDR1 MDHEN, CDR2 SYDVKM. CDR3 DNA: TGTGCCAGCAGTTTATGGGCCCGTGGCTACACCTTC. Amino acid sequence: CASSLWARGYTF.

This clonotype has just a few counts. The chain joins TRBV20-1 to TRBJ1-1; D gene unclear. The CDR3 sequence is 12 residues long. Trimming pared 3 bases from V and 1 base from J, leaving 6 bases between. CDR1 and CDR2 from the germline V gene are DFQATT and SNEGSKA (reference sequence). The CDR3 DNA is TGCAGTGCTAGCTATACGAACACTGAAGCTTTCTTT. It is translated as CSASYTNTEAFF.